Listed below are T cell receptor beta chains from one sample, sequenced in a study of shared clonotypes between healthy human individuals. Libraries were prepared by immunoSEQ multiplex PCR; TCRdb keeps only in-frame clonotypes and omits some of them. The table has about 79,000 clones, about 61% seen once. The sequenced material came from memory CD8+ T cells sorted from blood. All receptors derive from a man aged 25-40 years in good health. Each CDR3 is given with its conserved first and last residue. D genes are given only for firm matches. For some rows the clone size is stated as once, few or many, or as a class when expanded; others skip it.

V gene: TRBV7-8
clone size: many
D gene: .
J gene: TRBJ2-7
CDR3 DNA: TGTGCCAGCAGCATGTTTGATAAGGATTACGAGCAGTACTTC
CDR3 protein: CASSMFDKDYEQYF

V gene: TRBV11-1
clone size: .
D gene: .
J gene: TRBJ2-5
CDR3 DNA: TGTGCCAGCAGCCTAGGGACCGCCACCCAAGAGACCCAGTACTTC
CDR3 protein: CASSLGTATQETQYF

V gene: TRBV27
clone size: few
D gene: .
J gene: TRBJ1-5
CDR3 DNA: TGTGCCAGCAGTTTATTTGGACAGCCCCAGCATTTT
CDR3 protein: CASSLFGQPQHF

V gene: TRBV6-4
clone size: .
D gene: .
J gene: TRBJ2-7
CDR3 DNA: TGTGCCACCCAGACGGGAAGAAAGGCGTCCCTCTACGAGCAGTACTTC
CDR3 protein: CATQTGRKASLYEQYF

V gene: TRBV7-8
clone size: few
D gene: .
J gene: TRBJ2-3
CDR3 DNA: TGTGCCAGCAGCCCGTGGACAGACGCTAGCACAGATACGCAGTATTTT
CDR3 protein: CASSPWTDASTDTQYF

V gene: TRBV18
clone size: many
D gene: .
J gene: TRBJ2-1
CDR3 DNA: TGTGCCAGCTCCCCCGGACGGACGAGCTCCTACAATGAGCAGTTCTTC
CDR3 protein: CASSPGRTSSYNEQFF

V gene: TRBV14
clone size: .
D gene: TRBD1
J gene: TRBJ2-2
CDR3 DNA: TGTGCCAGCAGCGTCGGAACAGGGGGCGGTGTAAGGCTGTTTTTT
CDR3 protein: CASSVGTGGGVRLFF

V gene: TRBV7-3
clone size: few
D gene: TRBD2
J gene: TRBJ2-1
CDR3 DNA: TGTGCCAGCAGCTTGAACTTTAGGGGTTGGGGAGCGGGAGGGTACAATGAGCAGTTCTTC
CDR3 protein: CASSLNFRGWGAGGYNEQFF

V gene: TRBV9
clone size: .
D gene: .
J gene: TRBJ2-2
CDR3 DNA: TGTGCCAGCAGCTTTGGGAAAGACAAAGTAGGCGGGGAGCTGTTTTTT
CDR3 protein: CASSFGKDKVGGELFF

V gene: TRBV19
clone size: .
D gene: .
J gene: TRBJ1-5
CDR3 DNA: TGTGCCAGTAGTACTAGCCGGCAGCCCCAGCATTTT
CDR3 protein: CASSTSRQPQHF

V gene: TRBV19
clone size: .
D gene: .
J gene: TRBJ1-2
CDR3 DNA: TGTGCCAGTAGTATTGGTGTCGGTTTTTGGGATGGCTACACCTTC
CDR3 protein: CASSIGVGFWDGYTF

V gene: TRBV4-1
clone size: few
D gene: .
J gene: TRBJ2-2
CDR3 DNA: TGCGCCAGCAGCGAATCGGTGTTCAGCGCGAACACCGGGGAGCTGTTTTTT
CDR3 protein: CASSESVFSANTGELFF

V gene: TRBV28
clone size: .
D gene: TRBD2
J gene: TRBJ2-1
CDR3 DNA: TGTGCCAGCAGTCTGTTAGCGGGAGTAACCTACAATGAGCAGTTCTTC
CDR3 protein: CASSLLAGVTYNEQFF

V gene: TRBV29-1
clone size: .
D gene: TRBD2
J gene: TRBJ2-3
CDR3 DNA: TGCAGCGCCGCGGGCGGGAGCTTGCCAGATACGCAGTATTTT
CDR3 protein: CSAAGGSLPDTQYF

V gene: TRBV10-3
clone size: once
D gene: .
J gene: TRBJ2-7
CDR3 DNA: TGTGCCATCAGCAGGGTCGGTGGGAGTGAGCAGTACTTC
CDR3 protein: CAISRVGGSEQYF

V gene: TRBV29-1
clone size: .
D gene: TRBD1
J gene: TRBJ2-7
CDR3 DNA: TGCAGCGTGACAGGGGACCCCTACGAGCAGTACTTC
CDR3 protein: CSVTGDPYEQYF

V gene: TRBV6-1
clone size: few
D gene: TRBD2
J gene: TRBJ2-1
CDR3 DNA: TGTGCCAGCACTGACGGGACTAGCGTCAACAATGAGCAGTTCTTC
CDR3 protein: CASTDGTSVNNEQFF

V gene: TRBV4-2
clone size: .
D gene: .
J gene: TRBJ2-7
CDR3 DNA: TGTGCCAGCACCTTGACAGGTTCTACCGAGCAGTACTTC
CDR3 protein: CASTLTGSTEQYF

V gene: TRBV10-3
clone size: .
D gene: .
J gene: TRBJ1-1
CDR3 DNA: TGTGCCATCAGGGTAGACAAGGAAAAGAACACTGAAGCTTTCTTT
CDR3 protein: CAIRVDKEKNTEAFF

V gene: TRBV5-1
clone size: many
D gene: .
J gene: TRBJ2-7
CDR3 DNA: TGCGCCAGCAGCTTGGTTGTGGACAGCCCTTCCTACGAGCAGTACTTC
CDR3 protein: CASSLVVDSPSYEQYF

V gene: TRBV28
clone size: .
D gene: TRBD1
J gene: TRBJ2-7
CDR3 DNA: TGTGCCAGCAGTCCCCGACAGGGGGCTCTGTACGAGCAGTACTTC
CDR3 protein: CASSPRQGALYEQYF

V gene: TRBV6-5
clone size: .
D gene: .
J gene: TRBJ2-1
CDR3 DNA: TGTGCCAGCAGCCCCCGGGGGTACAATGAGCAGTTCTTC
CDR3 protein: CASSPRGYNEQFF

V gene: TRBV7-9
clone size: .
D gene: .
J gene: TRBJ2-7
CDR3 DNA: TGTGCCAGCAGCTTAGTGGCACTCACGAGCTCCTACGAGCAGTACTTC
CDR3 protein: CASSLVALTSSYEQYF

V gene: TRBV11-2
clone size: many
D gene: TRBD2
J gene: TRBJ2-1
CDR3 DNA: TGTGCCAGCATTCCGGGACTAGCGGACGATCATACCTACAATGAGCAGTTCTTC
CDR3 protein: CASIPGLADDHTYNEQFF

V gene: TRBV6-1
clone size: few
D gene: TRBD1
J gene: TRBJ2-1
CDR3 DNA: TGTGCCAGCAGCGACAGGGTTGGCTCCTACAATGAGCAGTTCTTC
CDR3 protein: CASSDRVGSYNEQFF

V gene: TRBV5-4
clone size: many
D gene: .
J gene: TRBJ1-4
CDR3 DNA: TGTGCCAGCAGCCAGGATATCGGCGTTAATGAAAAACTGTTTTTT
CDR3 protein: CASSQDIGVNEKLFF

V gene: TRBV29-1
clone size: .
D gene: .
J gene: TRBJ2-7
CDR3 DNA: TGCAGCGTTGGCTCTGAAGACAACTACGAGCAGTACTTC
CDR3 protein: CSVGSEDNYEQYF

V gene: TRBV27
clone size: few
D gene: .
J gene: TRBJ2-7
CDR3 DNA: TGTGCCAGCAGTTTATCGGCGGTAGCTGGCGAGCAGTACTTC
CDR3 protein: CASSLSAVAGEQYF

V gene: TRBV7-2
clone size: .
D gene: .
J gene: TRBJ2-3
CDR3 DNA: TGTGCCAGCAGCCCATTCCCGGCGCGACCTTGGGATACGCAGTATTTT
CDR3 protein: CASSPFPARPWDTQYF

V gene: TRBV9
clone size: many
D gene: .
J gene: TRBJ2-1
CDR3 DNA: TGTGCCAGCAGCGTAGAAGGGGGCTCCTACAATGAGCAGTTCTTC
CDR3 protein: CASSVEGGSYNEQFF

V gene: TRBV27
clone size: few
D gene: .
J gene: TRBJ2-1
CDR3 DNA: TGTGCCAGCAGCCGCTGGACCGGGAATGAGCAGTTCTTC
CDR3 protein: CASSRWTGNEQFF

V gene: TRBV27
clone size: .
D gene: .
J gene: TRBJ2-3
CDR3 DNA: TGTGCCAGCAGTTTATCACTTGGCACAGATACGCAGTATTTT
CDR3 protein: CASSLSLGTDTQYF

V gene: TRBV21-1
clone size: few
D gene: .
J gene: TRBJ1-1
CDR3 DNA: TGTGCCAGCAGCAAAGGGGGGGCCCTACCCCCCATGAACACTGAAGCTTTCTTT
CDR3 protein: CASSKGGALPPMNTEAFF

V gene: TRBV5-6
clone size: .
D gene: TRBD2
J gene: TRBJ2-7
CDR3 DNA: TGTGCCAGCAGCCGGGGGGGCCCGGATTCGAGCTCCTACGAGCAGTACTTC
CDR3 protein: CASSRGGPDSSSYEQYF

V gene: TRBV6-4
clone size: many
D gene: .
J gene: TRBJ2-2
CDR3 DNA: TGTGCCAGCAGTACTAACTCGGGGGATACCGGGGAGCTGTTTTTT
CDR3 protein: CASSTNSGDTGELFF

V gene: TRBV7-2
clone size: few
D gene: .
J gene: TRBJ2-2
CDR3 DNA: TGTGCCAGCAGCTCGTTCTTAAGGGCGGAGAGCACCGGGGAGCTGTTTTTT
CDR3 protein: CASSSFLRAESTGELFF

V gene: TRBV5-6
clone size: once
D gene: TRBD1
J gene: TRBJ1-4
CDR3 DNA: TGTGCCAGCAGCTCGTCCCGGGACAGGGGAGGCGAAAAACTGTTTTTT
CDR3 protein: CASSSSRDRGGEKLFF

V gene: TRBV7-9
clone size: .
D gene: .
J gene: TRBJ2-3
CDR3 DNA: TGTGCCAGCAGCGGGCCCCAGGGTAGAGGTGCAGATACGCAGTATTTT
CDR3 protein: CASSGPQGRGADTQYF

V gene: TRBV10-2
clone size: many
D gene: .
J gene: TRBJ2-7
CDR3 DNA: TGCGCCAGCAGTGAGTCGAACACAAGGGCAATGGACGAGCAGTACTTC
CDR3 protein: CASSESNTRAMDEQYF

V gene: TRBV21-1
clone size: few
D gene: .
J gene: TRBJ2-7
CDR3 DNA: TGTGCCAGCAGCAAACATGGGACTAGATTTAACGAGCAGTACTTC
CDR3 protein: CASSKHGTRFNEQYF

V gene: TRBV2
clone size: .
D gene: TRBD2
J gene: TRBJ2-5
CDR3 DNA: TGTGCCAGCAGTGAAGACGGCGGGAGGTCAGAGACCCAGTACTTC
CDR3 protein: CASSEDGGRSETQYF

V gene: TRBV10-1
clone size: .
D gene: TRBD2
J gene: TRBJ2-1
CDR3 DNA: TGCGCCAGCAGTGGGACTAGCGGGACCATGGGTACCGGCGACAATGAGCAGTTCTTC
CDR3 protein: CASSGTSGTMGTGDNEQFF

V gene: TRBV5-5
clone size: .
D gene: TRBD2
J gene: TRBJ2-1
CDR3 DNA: TGTGCCAGCAGCTTTTACGGGACTAGCAGTTACAATGAGCAGTTCTTC
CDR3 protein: CASSFYGTSSYNEQFF

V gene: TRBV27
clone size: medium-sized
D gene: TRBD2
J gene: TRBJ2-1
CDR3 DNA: TGTGCCAGCAGTTTGCGGGAGGTCGACAATGAGCAGTTCTTC
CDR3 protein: CASSLREVDNEQFF

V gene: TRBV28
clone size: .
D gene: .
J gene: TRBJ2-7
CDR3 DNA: TGTGCCAGCAGCACCTCCTACGAGCAGTACTTC
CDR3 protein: CASSTSYEQYF

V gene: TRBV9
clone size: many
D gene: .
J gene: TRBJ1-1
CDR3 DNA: TGTGCCAGCAGCTTCAACAGGGATCATTCGTACACTGAAGCTTTCTTT
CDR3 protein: CASSFNRDHSYTEAFF

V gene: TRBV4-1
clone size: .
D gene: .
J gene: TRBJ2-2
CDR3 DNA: TGCGCCAGCAGCCAAGCGAGAGGGGGGGAGCTGTTTTTT
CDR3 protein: CASSQARGGELFF

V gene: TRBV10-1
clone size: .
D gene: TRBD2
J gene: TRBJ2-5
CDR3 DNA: TGCGCCAGCAGCCCGGCGGCGGGGGGCGCCCAGTACTTC
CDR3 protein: CASSPAAGGAQYF

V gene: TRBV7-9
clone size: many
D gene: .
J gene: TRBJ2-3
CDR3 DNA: TGTGCCAGCAGCTTAGTGGTAGCGGGCACAGATACGCAGTATTTT
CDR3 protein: CASSLVVAGTDTQYF

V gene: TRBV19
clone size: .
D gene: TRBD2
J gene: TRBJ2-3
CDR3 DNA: TGTGCCAGTAGTATATCAGGACTAGCGGGATACACAGATACGCAGTATTTT
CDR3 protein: CASSISGLAGYTDTQYF

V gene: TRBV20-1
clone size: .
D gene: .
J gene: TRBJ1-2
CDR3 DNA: TGCAGTGCTACGGAGAGGCCCAGCTACACCTTC
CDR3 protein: CSATERPSYTF